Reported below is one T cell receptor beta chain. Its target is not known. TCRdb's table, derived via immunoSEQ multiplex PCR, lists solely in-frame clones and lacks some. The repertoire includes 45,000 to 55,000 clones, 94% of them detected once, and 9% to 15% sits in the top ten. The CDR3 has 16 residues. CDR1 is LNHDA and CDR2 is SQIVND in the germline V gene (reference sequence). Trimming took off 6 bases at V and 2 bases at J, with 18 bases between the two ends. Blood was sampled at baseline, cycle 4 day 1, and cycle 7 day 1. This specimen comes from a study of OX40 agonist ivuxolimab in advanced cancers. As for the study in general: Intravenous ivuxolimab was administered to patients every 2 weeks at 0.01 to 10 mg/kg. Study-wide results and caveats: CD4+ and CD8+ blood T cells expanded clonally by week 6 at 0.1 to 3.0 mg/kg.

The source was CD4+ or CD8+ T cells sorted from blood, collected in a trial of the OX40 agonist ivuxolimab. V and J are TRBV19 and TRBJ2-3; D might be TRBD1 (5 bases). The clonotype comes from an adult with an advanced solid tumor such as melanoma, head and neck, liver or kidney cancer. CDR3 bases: TGTGCCAGTAGCTCCTCGACAGTGTACCTCACAGATACGCAGTATTTT. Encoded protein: CASSSSTVYLTDTQYF.